Listed here are 29 T cell receptor beta chains from one sample, sequenced in a study of neoadjuvant nivolumab and ipilimumab in lung cancer. Sequencing used immunoSEQ multiplex PCR; TCRdb keeps in-frame clones, though not all of them. The sample holds roughly 34,000 clones, around 90% seen once. The sequenced sample was peripheral blood, obtained after neoadjuvant nivolumab, alone or with ipilimumab, at or shortly before surgery. Receptor source: an adult with non-small cell lung cancer.

The rearrangement joins TRBV5-1 to TRBJ2-5, with 8 positions matching TRBD2. Looked up from germline, CDR1 is SGHRS and CDR2 is YFSETQ. This CDR3 region has 14 residues. V was pared by 1 base and J by 5 bases, with 4 bases of the junction left unmatched. For the CDR3, the DNA is TGCGCCAGCAGCTTGCTGGGCGGGGGGGAGACCCAGTACTTC. Its protein product is CASSLLGGGETQYF. The full variable domain, rest sourced from reference TRBV5-1 and TRBJ2-5, is KAGVTQTPRYLIKTRGQQVTLSCSPISGHRSVSWYQQTPGQGLQFLFEYFSETQRNKGNFPGRFSGRQFSNSRSEMNVSTLELGDSALYLCASSLLGGGETQYFGPGTRLLVL.

This chain connects TRBV11-1 to TRBJ2-3; either TRBD1 or TRBD2 may supply D (5 bases each). In germline, CDR1 is SGHAT, CDR2 FQDESV (reference sequence). This CDR3 spans 16 amino acids. The V and J ends lost 5 bases and 9 bases respectively, with 24 bases between them. CDR3 sequence (DNA): TGTGCCAGCAGCGAAGAAATCATGCCTAGGGGAGAGACGCAGTATTTT. It yields the protein CASSEEIMPRGETQYF.

The chain uses TRBV11-2 and TRBJ1-1, with D uncertain. Germline lookup yields CDR1 SGHAT and CDR2 FQNNGV. Trimming cost V 2 bases and J 0 bases, with 4 bases left between them. The CDR3 runs to 13 residues. The CDR3 DNA reads TGTGCCAGCAGCTTATCGATGAACACTGAAGCTTTCTTT. It translates to CASSLSMNTEAFF.

The rearrangement uses TRBV7-9 and TRBJ2-3, with D uncertain. Per germline, CDR1 SEHNR and CDR2 FQNEAQ (reference sequence). The CDR3 consists of 12 residues. V shed 5 bases and J shed 6 bases, with 9 bases lying between them. CDR3 in DNA: TGTGCCAGCAGCAGGGCCGGGGATACGCAGTATTTT. Residues: CASSRAGDTQYF. The variable domain in full, with the rest retrieved from reference TRBV7-9 and TRBJ2-3, is DTGVSQNPRHKITKRGQNVTFRCDPISEHNRLYWYRQTLGQGPEFLTYFQNEAQLEKSRLLSDRFSAERPKGSFSTLEIQRTEQGDSAMYLCASSRAGDTQYFGPGTRLTVL.

This clone was observed a single time. This chain joins TRBV10-3 and TRBJ2-2; D is perhaps TRBD2 (6 bases). The CDR3 totals 16 residues. Trimming shortened V by 4 bases and J by 0 bases, and 12 bases separated the two germline ends. Germline V gene data show CDR1 as ENHRY and CDR2 as SYGVKD. CDR3 in DNA: TGTGCCATCAGTGCTGCGGGACCTACGAACACCGGGGAGCTGTTTTTT. As protein: CAISAAGPTNTGELFF.

V gene TRBV5-5 combines with J gene TRBJ2-7, with 13 bases fitting TRBD2. V shed 4 bases, J shed 2 bases, and the junction held 3 bases outside the gene matches. The germline gives CDR1 SGHKS, CDR2 YYEKEE (reference sequence). The CDR3 has 15 amino acids. The CDR3 DNA reads TGTGCCAGCAGCCCGACTAGCGGGAGGACCTACGAGCAGTACTTC. As protein: CASSPTSGRTYEQYF.

This clone has only one observation. J is TRBJ1-5 and V is TRBV6-6, with D possibly being TRBD1 (6 bases). The CDR3 is 13 residues long. CDR1 is MNHNY, CDR2 SVGAGI, per germline (reference sequence). The V gene lost 5 bases and the J gene lost 4 bases, with 9 bases spanning the gap. The CDR3 nucleotides are TGTGCCAGCAGTAATGGACAGAATCAGCCCCAGCATTTT. It specifies CASSNGQNQPQHF.

The rearrangement links TRBV5-5 to TRBJ1-1; a possible D gene is TRBD1 (6 bases). V lost 5 bases and J 9 bases, leaving 14 bases between the germline ends. There are 12 residues in the CDR3. Germline CDR1 SGHKS, CDR2 YYEKEE (reference sequence). As DNA, the CDR3 is TGTGCCAGCAGACAAGGACAGCAGAAAGCTTTCTTT. This codes for CASRQGQQKAFF.

This chain uses TRBV5-1 with TRBJ2-1; D remains ambiguous. This CDR3 comprises 13 residues. The V gene's germline CDR1 is SGHRS and CDR2 YFSETQ. V lost 0 bases and J lost 7, with 8 bases in between. The CDR3 sequence is CASSLEGTNEQFF. CDR3 DNA sequence: TGCGCCAGCAGCTTGGAGGGTACAAATGAGCAGTTCTTC. The variable domain in full, with the rest retrieved from reference TRBV5-1 and TRBJ2-1, is KAGVTQTPRYLIKTRGQQVTLSCSPISGHRSVSWYQQTPGQGLQFLFEYFSETQRNKGNFPGRFSGRQFSNSRSEMNVSTLELGDSALYLCASSLEGTNEQFFGPGTRLTVL.

The rearrangement uses TRBV7-9 and TRBJ2-7; perhaps D is TRBD1 or TRBD2 (6 bases each). V was clipped by 0 bases and J by 4 bases, with 10 bases between them. The CDR3 sequence is 14 residues long. In germline, CDR1 is SEHNR, CDR2 FQNEAQ (reference sequence). CDR3 DNA sequence: TGTGCCAGCAGCTTAGCTGGAGGGACATACGAGCAGTACTTC. Translating it yields CASSLAGGTYEQYF.

V is TRBV11-2 and J is TRBJ2-1, with 13 nucleotides matching TRBD2. The V gene's germline CDR1 is SGHAT and CDR2 FQNNGV. Unmatched junction bases numbered 2, after V lost 5 bases and J lost 4 bases. This CDR3 is 15 amino acids long. CDR3 protein: CASSQLAGGYNEQFF. CDR3 nucleotides: TGTGCCAGCAGCCAACTAGCGGGAGGGTACAATGAGCAGTTCTTC.

This chain connects TRBV7-2 to TRBJ2-7, with D possibly matching TRBD1 (6 bases). Germline V gene sequence: CDR1 SGHTA, CDR2 FQGNSA. This CDR3 is built from 13 residues. V lost 7 bases and J lost 0, with 10 bases in between. The CDR3 here is CASTRGGSYEQYF. The CDR3 DNA reads as TGTGCCAGCACCCGAGGGGGCTCCTACGAGCAGTACTTC.

The V and J genes are TRBV9 and TRBJ2-1; 7 bases fit TRBD1. The V and J ends lost 3 bases and 10 bases, in that order; junction bases with no gene match: 7. CDR3 length: 13 residues. Germline CDR1 reads SGDLS; CDR2 reads YYNGEE. The CDR3 DNA is TGTGCCAGCAGCGAAGGACAGGTGGCCGAGCAGTTCTTC. The encoded protein is CASSEGQVAEQFF.

J is TRBJ2-2 and V is TRBV27; D gene ambiguous. Per the germline V gene, CDR1 is MNHEY and CDR2 is SMNVEV (reference sequence). With 5 bases removed from V and 7 bases from J, the gap between germline ends came to 8 bases. The CDR3 has 12 amino acids. The CDR3 here is CASSPRGGELFF. The CDR3, as DNA: TGTGCCAGCAGTCCACGCGGCGGGGAGCTGTTTTTT.

The rearrangement uses TRBV6-5 and TRBJ2-3, with D perhaps TRBD2 (5 bases). CDR3 length: 13 residues. Trimming removed 3 bases at V and 6 bases at J, with 10 bases between. Germline V lookup: CDR1 MNHEY, CDR2 SVGAGI. The CDR3 DNA sequence: TGTGCCAGCAGTTATGGACTCAGCGATACGCAGTATTTT. Its translation: CASSYGLSDTQYF.

V gene TRBV14 combines with J gene TRBJ1-5; TRBD1 matches 7 bases. The CDR3 has 19 amino acids. Germline CDR1 SGHDN, CDR2 FVKESK. The trim removed 0 bases at V and 4 bases at J, leaving 15 bases unmatched. The DNA of the CDR3 is TGTGCCAGCAGCCAAGATGTTTTTCATGGGACAGTTGGTAATCAGCCCCAGCATTTT. It yields the protein CASSQDVFHGTVGNQPQHF. The full variable domain, its missing parts supplied by reference TRBV14 and TRBJ1-5, is EAGVTQFPSHSVIEKGQTVTLRCDPISGHDNLYWYRRVMGKEIKFLLHFVKESKQDESGMPNNRFLAERTGGTYSTLKVQPAELEDSGVYFCASSQDVFHGTVGNQPQHFGDGTRLSIL.

The chain combines TRBV14 with TRBJ1-2, with a tentative D call TRBD1 (5 bases). The CDR3 is made up of 16 amino acids. Between the trimmed V and J ends, which lost 1 base and 2 bases, there was a span of 14 bases. The germline gives CDR1 SGHDN, CDR2 FVKESK. This CDR3 reads CASSQGPGSPNYGYTF. The CDR3 DNA reads TGTGCCAGCAGCCAAGGCCCAGGGTCACCCAACTATGGCTACACCTTC. The entire variable domain, with the rest obtained from reference TRBV14 and TRBJ1-2, is as follows: EAGVTQFPSHSVIEKGQTVTLRCDPISGHDNLYWYRRVMGKEIKFLLHFVKESKQDESGMPNNRFLAERTGGTYSTLKVQPAELEDSGVYFCASSQGPGSPNYGYTFGSGTRLTVV.

V usage is TRBV14 and J usage is TRBJ1-1; a weak D match, TRBD1 (6 bases). V lost 2 bases, J lost 10 bases, and 14 bases lay in between. This CDR3 comprises 13 residues. The germline gives CDR1 SGHDN, CDR2 FVKESK. CDR3 coding DNA: TGTGCCAGCAGCCAAAAGAGGGGGTTATTAGCTTTCTTT. It specifies CASSQKRGLLAFF. Based on the CDR3 plus reference TRBV14 and TRBJ1-1, the full variable domain is EAGVTQFPSHSVIEKGQTVTLRCDPISGHDNLYWYRRVMGKEIKFLLHFVKESKQDESGMPNNRFLAERTGGTYSTLKVQPAELEDSGVYFCASSQKRGLLAFFGQGTRLTVV.

The V call is TRBV2, the J call TRBJ1-1; D ambiguous. This CDR3 contains 13 residues. Germline V gene lookup returns CDR1 SNHLY and CDR2 FYNNEI. V lost 6 bases and J 0 bases, leaving 8 bases between the germline ends. The CDR3 loop reads CASRQSMNTEAFF. As DNA, the CDR3 is TGTGCCAGCAGACAGAGCATGAACACTGAAGCTTTCTTT.

V gene TRBV28 combines with J gene TRBJ1-2; no reliable D call. Germline CDR1 and CDR2: MDHEN and SYDVKM. This CDR3 region has 17 residues. The V end lost 4 bases, the J end lost 3 bases, and 21 bases lay between the germline ends. The chain's CDR3 is CASSSYIPGGSYYGYTF. CDR3 sequence (DNA): TGTGCCAGCAGTTCTTATATTCCGGGAGGCAGTTACTATGGCTACACCTTC.

The chain carries TRBV11-2 and TRBJ2-7; a possible D gene is TRBD1 (6 bases). This CDR3 contains 15 residues. Per the germline V gene, CDR1 is SGHAT and CDR2 is FQNNGV. The germline V and J ends were trimmed by 2 bases and 2 bases, with 13 bases remaining between them. This CDR3 is CASSLRGIRTYEQYF. CDR3 DNA: TGTGCCAGCAGCTTAAGGGGGATTAGGACCTACGAGCAGTACTTC. The full variable domain, in which reference TRBV11-2 and TRBJ2-7 provide the parts outside the CDR3, is EAGVAQSPRYKIIEKRQSVAFWCNPISGHATLYWYQQILGQGPKLLIQFQNNGVVDDSQLPKDRFSAERLKGVDSTLKIQPAKLEDSAVYLCASSLRGIRTYEQYFGPGTRLTVT.

The chain is built from TRBV28 and TRBJ2-7; 7 bases line up with TRBD2. The V and J ends lost 4 bases and 7 bases, in that order; junction bases with no gene match: 10. CDR3 size: 14 residues. CDR1 is MDHEN and CDR2 is SYDVKM in the germline V gene. The CDR3 here is CASSSGTWGGEQYF. The CDR3 DNA reads TGTGCCAGCAGTTCCGGGACCTGGGGGGGAGAGCAGTACTTC.

This sequence joins TRBV6-1 and TRBJ2-1; tentatively, D is TRBD1 or TRBD2 (5 bases each). Germline V gene lookup returns CDR1 MNHNS and CDR2 SASEGT. The V end lost 6 bases, the J end lost 10 bases, and 16 bases lay between the germline ends. The CDR3 sequence is 13 residues long. CDR3 sequence: CASSSAVGEEQFF. The CDR3 DNA reads as TGTGCCAGCAGCAGCGCCGTGGGGGAGGAGCAGTTCTTC.

The gene calls are TRBV28 and TRBJ2-1, with TRBD1 identical over 11 bases. Germline CDR1 MDHEN, CDR2 SYDVKM. After removal of 5 bases from V and 8 bases from J, the junction contained 8 bases not matched to a gene. The CDR3 covers 15 residues. The CDR3 reads CASSPWTGGTDEQFF. The CDR3 DNA follows: TGTGCCAGCAGTCCCTGGACAGGGGGCACGGATGAGCAGTTCTTC.

The genes are TRBV7-8 and TRBJ2-7, with 7 bases aligning to TRBD2. Losses at the gene ends were 8 bases for V and 0 bases for J; bases not matched to a gene: 10. This CDR3 region has 15 residues. Per germline, CDR1 SGHVS and CDR2 FQNEAQ. The CDR3 is CASLDTGRSSYEQYF. The DNA for the CDR3 is TGTGCCAGCCTTGATACCGGGAGGAGCTCCTACGAGCAGTACTTC. The full variable domain, its missing parts supplied by reference TRBV7-8 and TRBJ2-7, is GAGVSQSPRYKVAKRGQDVALRCDPISGHVSLFWYQQALGQGPEFLTYFQNEAQLDKSGLPSDRFFAERPEGSVSTLKIQRTQQEDSAVYLCASLDTGRSSYEQYFGPGTRLTVT.

The genes are TRBV5-5 and TRBJ1-1; D is uncertain. Germline V CDR1 and CDR2: SGHKS, YYEKEE (reference sequence). V lost 0 bases to trimming and J lost 0 bases, with 9 bases between them. The CDR3 is made up of 15 amino acids. In DNA form, the CDR3 reads TGTGCCAGCAGCTTGGCCAGTCTTATGAACACTGAAGCTTTCTTT. Encoded protein: CASSLASLMNTEAFF.

The V call is TRBV5-1, the J call TRBJ2-1; 12 bases fit TRBD2. The V and J ends lost 5 bases and 7 bases, in that order; junction bases with no gene match: 7. The CDR3 runs 15 residues. Germline CDR1 SGHRS, CDR2 YFSETQ. The CDR3 region is CASREGLAGLNEQFF. The CDR3 DNA follows: TGCGCCAGCAGAGAAGGACTAGCGGGACTGAATGAGCAGTTCTTC.

V is TRBV5-1 and J is TRBJ2-5; TRBD2 agrees at 13 bases. The CDR3 length is 18 residues. V gave up 1 base and J gave up 3 bases; unmatched junction bases: 9. Germline loops: CDR1 SGHRS, CDR2 YFSETQ. CDR3: CASSLKVGLAGVKETQYF. Written as DNA, the CDR3 is TGCGCCAGCAGCTTGAAGGTTGGACTAGCGGGAGTAAAAGAGACCCAGTACTTC.

The chain couples TRBV7-9 to TRBJ2-7; 9 nucleotides agree with TRBD1. J lost 5 bases, V lost 4 bases, and 9 bases had no gene match. The CDR3 is made up of 15 amino acids. Looked up from germline, CDR1 is SEHNR and CDR2 is FQNEAQ (reference sequence). CDR3 bases: TGTGCCAGCAGCTCCTCCGGGACAGGGTTCGACGAGCAGTACTTC. Protein: CASSSSGTGFDEQYF. Complete variable domain (other parts from reference TRBV7-9 and TRBJ2-7): DTGVSQNPRHKITKRGQNVTFRCDPISEHNRLYWYRQTLGQGPEFLTYFQNEAQLEKSRLLSDRFSAERPKGSFSTLEIQRTEQGDSAMYLCASSSSGTGFDEQYFGPGTRLTVT.